The 7 T cell receptor beta chains in this list originate from one sample, sequenced in a study of PD-L1 blockade in urothelial cancer. Assay used: immunoSEQ multiplex PCR; TCRdb lists only in-frame clones, some missing. The sample gives some 27,000 clones, around 85% of which show up once; more than 2% is in the top ten. Specimen: PBMCs, collected around atezolizumab (anti-PD-L1) treatment. These TCRs come from a man aged 45-60 years with urothelial cancer.

In nucleotides, the CDR3 is TGCGCCAGCAGCCAAGAACTGGGAGACCGAGCCTACTTGAACACTGAAGCTTTCTTT. Translation gives CASSQELGDRAYLNTEAFF. The chain couples TRBV4-1 to TRBJ1-1; D is unclear. V was trimmed by 0 bases and J by 0 bases, leaving 20 bases between them. This CDR3 is built from 19 residues. From germline, CDR1 is MGHRA and CDR2 YSYEKL.

The chain couples TRBV11-2 to TRBJ2-1; perhaps TRBD2 as D (5 bases). Germline lookup yields CDR1 SGHAT and CDR2 FQNNGV. Trimming cost V 3 bases and J 5 bases, with 14 bases left between them. CDR3 length equals 15 residues. The DNA for the CDR3 is TGTGCCAGCAGCTTCACTAGTTGGGGAAACAATGAGCAGTTCTTC. Its translation: CASSFTSWGNNEQFF. The full variable domain, with the rest looked up from reference TRBV11-2 and TRBJ2-1, is EAGVAQSPRYKIIEKRQSVAFWCNPISGHATLYWYQQILGQGPKLLIQFQNNGVVDDSQLPKDRFSAERLKGVDSTLKIQPAKLEDSAVYLCASSFTSWGNNEQFFGPGTRLTVL.

The table lists this clone with a few counts. The J gene is TRBJ1-1, the V gene TRBV5-1; D is possibly TRBD1 (5 bases). Germline V gene lookup returns CDR1 SGHRS and CDR2 YFSETQ. CDR3 length equals 14 residues. V lost 4 bases to trimming and J lost 4 bases, with 14 bases between them. The DNA of the CDR3 is TGCGCCAGCAGCGGGGCGGTAATGGGCACTGAAGCTTTCTTT. Its translation: CASSGAVMGTEAFF.

The chain combines TRBV28 with TRBJ1-5; tentative D call: TRBD1 (6 bases). The CDR3 sequence is 15 residues long. The V gene lost 5 bases and the J gene lost 3 bases, with 14 bases spanning the gap. Germline V gives CDR1 MDHEN, CDR2 SYDVKM. The CDR3: CASSGSDRLNQPQHF. In DNA, the CDR3 is TGTGCCAGCAGTGGATCGGACAGACTCAATCAGCCCCAGCATTTT.

The chain recombines TRBV7-2 with TRBJ2-1; TRBD2 aligns across 12 bases. Looked up from germline, CDR1 is SGHTA and CDR2 is FQGNSA. The J segment lost 3 bases and the V segment lost 1 base, leaving 4 bases of the junction unmatched. The CDR3 is 17 amino acids. The CDR3 DNA sequence: TGTGCCAGCAGCTTAGGGATACTAGCGGGGGGCTACAATGAGCAGTTCTTC. Translated: CASSLGILAGGYNEQFF. Using reference TRBV7-2 and TRBJ2-1 for the parts outside the CDR3, the full variable domain is GAGVSQSPSNKVTEKGKDVELRCDPISGHTALYWYRQSLGQGLEFLIYFQGNSAPDKSGLPSDRFSAERTGGSVSTLTIQRTQQEDSAVYLCASSLGILAGGYNEQFFGPGTRLTVL.

The chain employs TRBV2 and TRBJ1-3; perhaps TRBD1 as D (6 bases). The V gene lost 6 bases and the J gene lost 7 bases, with 13 bases spanning the gap. CDR1 and CDR2 from the germline V gene are SNHLY and FYNNEI. The CDR3 length is 13 residues. Written as DNA, the CDR3 is TGTGCCAGCAGCCCCGGGACAAGGAACACCATATATTTT. It specifies CASSPGTRNTIYF.

The chain employs TRBV5-4 and TRBJ2-5; 8 bases are shared with TRBD2. This CDR3 has 15 amino acids. The trim removed 0 bases at V and 1 base at J, leaving 2 bases unmatched. Germline CDR1 is SGHNT and CDR2 is YYREEE (reference sequence). CDR3 in DNA: TGTGCCAGCAGCTTGGGGACTAGCCTCCAAGAGACCCAGTACTTC. Translating it yields CASSLGTSLQETQYF.